This passage covers 30 T cell receptor beta chains from one sample sequenced in a study of PD-1 blockade in classical Hodgkin lymphoma. All patients relapsed after autologous stem cell transplantation, and brentuximab vedotin exposure varied. The method was immunoSEQ multiplex PCR; TCRdb's version includes in-frame clones alone and lacks a portion of them. The sample has roughly 100,000 clones, around 88% seen once. This material consisted of peripheral blood mononuclear cells (PBMCs), taken before the second cycle of nivolumab. The receptors derive from a human donor with classical Hodgkin lymphoma.

This chain links TRBV5-1 with TRBJ1-2; D possibly corresponds to TRBD1 (5 bases). CDR3 size: 13 residues. Germline CDR1 SGHRS, CDR2 YFSETQ. V shed 8 bases and J shed 3 bases, with 14 bases lying between them. Here the CDR3 DNA reads TGCGCCAGTCGAACTGGCAGGGACTATGGCTACACCTTC. It translates to CASRTGRDYGYTF.

V gene TRBV7-9 combines with J gene TRBJ1-1; weak D call: TRBD1 (5 bases). This CDR3 region has 15 residues. The V and J ends lost 2 bases and 3 bases respectively, with 13 bases between them. Germline V gene lookup returns CDR1 SEHNR and CDR2 FQNEAQ (reference sequence). CDR3 DNA sequence: TGTGCCAGCAGCTTAAATCGAGGGGTAGACACTGAAGCTTTCTTT. Protein sequence: CASSLNRGVDTEAFF.

V gene TRBV30 combines with J gene TRBJ1-4, with 12 bases identical to TRBD1. J was trimmed by 8 bases and V by 3 bases; bases with no gene match: 10. Germline-derived CDR1 and CDR2 are GTSNPN and SVGIG (reference sequence). This CDR3 has 16 residues. The CDR3 protein is CAWRARDRGLGEKLFF. The CDR3 DNA reads TGTGCCTGGAGGGCTCGGGACAGGGGGCTTGGAGAAAAACTGTTTTTT.

The rearrangement links TRBV28 to TRBJ1-1; D is possibly TRBD1 (6 bases). Germline CDR1 reads MDHEN; CDR2 reads SYDVKM. V was clipped by 2 bases and J by 1 base, with 11 bases between them. This CDR3 is built from 15 residues. This chain's CDR3 is CASSLSRGRNTEAFF. The DNA for the CDR3 is TGTGCCAGCAGTTTAAGCAGGGGCAGGAACACTGAAGCTTTCTTT.

The chain combines TRBV11-3 with TRBJ2-5; D is unresolved. Germline values: CDR1 SGHNT, CDR2 YENEEA. The V end lost 1 base, the J end lost 4 bases, and 4 bases lay between the germline ends. The CDR3 runs 12 residues. CDR3 sequence reads: CASSLVGETQYF. The CDR3 DNA sequence: TGTGCCAGCAGCTTAGTAGGAGAGACCCAGTACTTC.

The rearrangement joins TRBV10-3 to TRBJ1-2; possibly TRBD1 for D (6 bases). CDR3 size: 15 residues. CDR1 is ENHRY, CDR2 SYGVKD, per germline. Trimming took off 3 bases at V and 4 bases at J, with 15 bases between the two ends. The CDR3 DNA reads TGTGCCATCAGTGACAATACACAGGGATTCTATGGCTACACCTTC. Its translation is CAISDNTQGFYGYTF.

The chain couples TRBV2 to TRBJ1-5; maybe TRBD1 (6 bases). Trimming removed 2 bases at V and 7 bases at J, with 12 bases between. Germline V gene data show CDR1 as SNHLY and CDR2 as FYNNEI. This CDR3 spans 14 amino acids. The CDR3 loop reads CASSELTGWQPQHF. CDR3 DNA sequence: TGTGCCAGCAGTGAACTTACAGGGTGGCAGCCCCAGCATTTT.

CDR3 coding DNA: TGCGCCAGCAGCTTGGATCAGCGGGGGACCTACAATGAGCAGTTCTTC. Amino acid sequence: CASSLDQRGTYNEQFF. This chain joins TRBV5-1 and TRBJ2-1; 8 nucleotides match TRBD2. This CDR3 has 16 amino acids. V gave up 0 bases and J gave up 2 bases; unmatched junction bases: 4. The germline CDR1 and CDR2 sequences are SGHRS and YFSETQ.

This clone was detected only once. CDR3 region: CSVEPETGELFF. CDR3 in DNA: TGCAGCGTTGAACCAGAGACCGGGGAGCTGTTTTTT. The genes are TRBV29-1 and TRBJ2-2; no clear D. The germline V and J ends were trimmed by 2 bases and 5 bases, with 6 bases remaining between them. CDR1 SQVTM and CDR2 ANQGSEA come from the germline V gene. This CDR3 is built from 12 residues.

The V gene is TRBV6-1, the J gene TRBJ2-1; D uncertain. Germline V CDR1 and CDR2: MNHNS, SASEGT. The V and J ends lost 1 base and 4 bases respectively, with 11 bases between them. The CDR3 runs to 15 residues. The CDR3 protein is CASSEETITYNEQFF. For the CDR3, the DNA is TGTGCCAGCAGTGAAGAAACGATAACTTACAATGAGCAGTTCTTC.

V usage is TRBV9 and J usage is TRBJ1-1, with D maybe TRBD1 (5 bases). Germline V CDR1 and CDR2: SGDLS, YYNGEE. V shed 2 bases and J shed 3 bases, with 14 bases lying between them. The CDR3 runs to 15 residues. CDR3 amino acids: CASSVDPGGDTEAFF. CDR3 DNA: TGTGCCAGCAGCGTCGATCCGGGGGGTGACACTGAAGCTTTCTTT.

V usage is TRBV5-4 and J usage is TRBJ2-5; 8 nucleotides match TRBD1. The CDR3 spans 16 residues. The V and J ends lost 4 bases and 2 bases, in that order; junction bases with no gene match: 10. Germline-derived CDR1 and CDR2 are SGHNT and YYREEE (reference sequence). In DNA form, the CDR3 reads TGTGCCAGCAGCAATCAGGGGGCGCCTAATCAAGAGACCCAGTACTTC. It is translated as CASSNQGAPNQETQYF. Variable domain in full (rest from reference TRBV5-4 and TRBJ2-5): ETGVTQSPTHLIKTRGQQVTLRCSSQSGHNTVSWYQQALGQGPQFIFQYYREEENGRGNFPPRFSGLQFPNYSSELNVNALELDDSALYLCASSNQGAPNQETQYFGPGTRLLVL.

The chain links TRBV5-6 to TRBJ2-7; D is perhaps TRBD2 (6 bases). The V end was cut by 4 bases, the J end by 0 bases, with 17 bases between. CDR3 length equals 16 residues. CDR1 SGHDT and CDR2 YYEEEE come from the germline V gene. The CDR3: CASSPRDWYGSYEQYF. As DNA, the CDR3 is TGTGCCAGCAGCCCGAGGGACTGGTATGGCTCCTACGAGCAGTACTTC.

The chain joins TRBV11-3 to TRBJ2-5, with 16 bases identical to TRBD2. The V and J ends lost 5 bases and 5 bases, in that order; junction bases with no gene match: 8. Germline V lookup: CDR1 SGHNT, CDR2 YENEEA. The length of the CDR3 is 17 residues. The CDR3 DNA sequence: TGTGCCAGCAGCCCGGGACTAGCGGGGGGGCCTCTGGAGACCCAGTACTTC. Translated: CASSPGLAGGPLETQYF.

This clone showed up many times. The chain has TRBV13 and TRBJ2-4; D gene unclear. V was clipped by 0 bases and J by 8 bases, with 5 bases between them. This CDR3 has 12 residues. CDR1 is PRHDT and CDR2 is FYEKMQ in the germline V gene (reference sequence). Here the CDR3 DNA reads TGTGCCAGCAGCTTAGGGCCTTACATTCAGTACTTC. The encoded protein is CASSLGPYIQYF.

This sequence joins TRBV27 and TRBJ2-7, with 8 nucleotides matching TRBD2. Trimming at V came to 6 bases and at J to 2 bases, leaving 6 bases not matched to a gene. Germline V gives CDR1 MNHEY, CDR2 SMNVEV (reference sequence). The CDR3 is 14 residues long. CDR3 DNA: TGTGCCAGCAGCCCCCGGGGACTAGCCTACGAGCAGTACTTC. It yields the protein CASSPRGLAYEQYF.

In nucleotides, the CDR3 is TGTGCCAGTAGTATCTCAGGGAACGCTGGAAACACCATATATTTT. It codes for CASSISGNAGNTIYF. The rearrangement links TRBV19 to TRBJ1-3; weak D call: TRBD1 (5 bases). V dropped 3 bases and J dropped 2 bases, with 11 bases sitting between them. This CDR3 is 15 amino acids long. Germline V gene sequence: CDR1 LNHDA, CDR2 SQIVND (reference sequence).

The chain joins TRBV29-1 to TRBJ2-7; TRBD2 is a possible D gene (5 bases). The V gene lost 3 bases and the J gene lost 7 bases, with 19 bases spanning the gap. The CDR3 runs 14 residues. Germline V gives CDR1 SQVTM, CDR2 ANQGSEA. The CDR3 is CSVDYGGRRNEQYF. CDR3 sequence (DNA): TGCAGCGTTGATTATGGAGGACGGAGGAATGAGCAGTACTTC.

In DNA form, the CDR3 reads TGTGCCAGCTCCCCGGGACAGGGGAGGTACGAGCAGTACTTC. Translating it yields CASSPGQGRYEQYF. V is TRBV18 and J is TRBJ2-7; 10 bases align to TRBD1. The CDR3 spans 14 residues. From germline, CDR1 is KGHSH and CDR2 LQKENI. After removal of 6 bases from V and 4 bases from J, the junction contained 6 bases not matched to a gene.

This clone was observed a handful of times. Other nucleotide sequences from this sample produce the same CDR3. The chain uses TRBV6-6 and TRBJ1-1; D is undetermined. V was trimmed by 0 bases and J by 1 base, leaving 0 bases between them. Germline values: CDR1 MNHNY, CDR2 SVGAGI (reference sequence). This CDR3 has 12 amino acids. This CDR3 reads CASSYSNTEAFF. As DNA, the CDR3 is TGTGCCAGCAGTTACTCGAACACTGAAGCTTTCTTT.

V is TRBV18 and J is TRBJ1-2, with D possibly matching TRBD1 (5 bases). The V end lost 4 bases, the J end lost 0 bases, and 15 bases lay between the germline ends. Germline CDR1 and CDR2: KGHSH and LQKENI. The CDR3 is 16 amino acids. The CDR3 DNA reads as TGTGCCAGCTCACAAATTACGGGGGAAGCTAACTATGGCTACACCTTC. Its translation: CASSQITGEANYGYTF.

J is TRBJ1-2 and V is TRBV5-6; possibly TRBD1 for D (5 bases). V lost 3 bases and J lost 6, with 9 bases in between. The CDR3 runs 12 residues. Germline V lookup: CDR1 SGHDT, CDR2 YYEEEE. The CDR3 here is CASSWGVDGYTF. The CDR3 DNA is TGTGCCAGCAGCTGGGGGGTGGATGGCTACACCTTC.

A few counts support this clone. The chain has TRBV25-1 and TRBJ2-3, with 12 bases lining up with TRBD2. Looked up from germline, CDR1 is MGHDK and CDR2 is SYGVNS. This CDR3 region has 17 residues. V shed 5 bases and J 2 bases; nucleotides not matched to a gene: 8. CDR3 coding DNA: TGTGCCAGCAGTCCCCGACTAGCGGGGGCGTTCACAGATACGCAGTATTTT. As protein: CASSPRLAGAFTDTQYF.

The V call is TRBV11-2, the J call TRBJ2-3; D ambiguous. Germline V CDR1 and CDR2: SGHAT, FQNNGV. V lost 5 bases and J lost 2, with 17 bases in between. This CDR3 has 16 residues. The CDR3 nucleotides are TGTGCCAGCAGCACCCCCGTAGTACAGCTCACAGATACGCAGTATTTT. Protein product: CASSTPVVQLTDTQYF.

The V call is TRBV5-1, the J call TRBJ2-3; D is undetermined. CDR1 is SGHRS, CDR2 YFSETQ, per germline. The CDR3 is made up of 11 amino acids. V shed 4 bases and J shed 2 bases, with 2 bases lying between them. CDR3 loop: CASSNTDTQYF. CDR3 nucleotides: TGCGCCAGCAGCAACACAGATACGCAGTATTTT.

With regard to this clone: Other DNA sequences in this sample translate to the same CDR3. V and J are TRBV30 and TRBJ2-3; D may correspond to TRBD1 or TRBD2 (6 bases each). Trimming cost V 2 bases and J 3 bases, with 12 bases left between them. Germline lookup yields CDR1 GTSNPN and CDR2 SVGIG (reference sequence). This CDR3 is built from 14 residues. Written as DNA, the CDR3 is TGTGCCTGGAGTACGGGGGCAGGTACAGATACGCAGTATTTT. Protein: CAWSTGAGTDTQYF.

The chain joins TRBV6-5 to TRBJ2-7, with D unresolved. V was shortened by 0 bases and J by 3 bases, with 15 bases between the two germline ends. CDR3 length: 16 amino acids. The germline V gene encodes CDR1 MNHEY and CDR2 SVGAGI. As DNA, the CDR3 is TGTGCCAGCAGTTACTCACCAGAGAACATGGACTACGAGCAGTACTTC. Residues: CASSYSPENMDYEQYF.

The chain uses TRBV7-6 and TRBJ2-7; D uncertain. V was shortened by 6 bases and J by 3 bases, with 12 bases between the two germline ends. CDR1 and CDR2 from the germline V gene are SGHVS and FNYEAQ. The CDR3 has 13 residues. The CDR3 sequence is CASSPAQSYEQYF. In DNA, the CDR3 is TGTGCCAGCAGTCCGGCCCAAAGCTACGAGCAGTACTTC.

The chain links TRBV6-6 to TRBJ2-7; D unclear. The V end lost 2 bases, the J end lost 0 bases, and 11 bases lay between the germline ends. The CDR3 is made up of 15 amino acids. Germline V CDR1 and CDR2: MNHNY, SVGAGI (reference sequence). DNA for the CDR3: TGTGCCAGCAGTTACGCTCAGAGGAGCTCCTACGAGCAGTACTTC. Amino acids: CASSYAQRSSYEQYF.

The chain links TRBV30 to TRBJ1-6; D not resolved. Trimming left V 0 bases short and J 8 bases short, with 11 bases between. Germline CDR1 and CDR2: GTSNPN and SVGIG (reference sequence). The CDR3 runs to 14 residues. CDR3 residues: CAWSVDVGDSPLHF. The CDR3 DNA reads TGTGCCTGGAGTGTGGATGTCGGAGATTCACCCCTCCACTTT. The full variable domain, completed using reference TRBV30 and TRBJ1-6, is SQTIHQWPATLVQPVGSPLSLECTVEGTSNPNLYWYRQAAGRGLQLLFYSVGIGQISSEVPQNLSASRPQDRQFILSSKKLLLSDSGFYLCAWSVDVGDSPLHFGNGTRLTVT.